One and the same sample provided the 20 T cell receptor beta chains below, sequenced in a study of Tregs in tolerant kidney transplant recipients. The assay was immunoSEQ multiplex PCR, and TCRdb's table has in-frame clones only and misses some. The sample holds fewer than 55,000 clones, around 90% seen once. Related graft donors supplied nonmyeloablative bone marrow transplants, and mixed chimerism was transient. Specimen: CD8+ T cells from blood (PBMCs), collected 12 months after the transplant. The receptors were gathered from a human patient who received a combined kidney and bone marrow transplant. T cells may partly derive from the graft donor.

This clone was seen a single time. The genes are TRBV27 and TRBJ2-1; weak D call: TRBD2 (6 bases). V lost 7 bases to trimming and J lost 2 bases, with 12 bases between them. Germline CDR1 is MNHEY and CDR2 is SMNVEV (reference sequence). The CDR3 contains 14 residues. CDR3 in amino acids: CASTGGEAYNEQFF. The CDR3 DNA is TGTGCCAGCACCGGGGGAGAGGCCTACAATGAGCAGTTCTTC.

The J gene is TRBJ2-1, the V gene TRBV30; no reliable D call. The CDR3 runs to 12 residues. V was cut by 2 bases and J by 7 bases, with 9 bases left in between. Germline CDR1 reads GTSNPN; CDR2 reads SVGIG (reference sequence). The CDR3 DNA reads as TGTGCCTGGAGTAACCAGGCGAATGAGCAGTTCTTC. Its translation: CAWSNQANEQFF.

The rearrangement links TRBV10-3 to TRBJ2-3, with TRBD1 as a possible D gene (6 bases). The CDR3 is made up of 14 amino acids. Germline V gene lookup returns CDR1 ENHRY and CDR2 SYGVKD. Trimming took off 5 bases at V and 2 bases at J, with 11 bases between the two ends. CDR3 in amino acids: CAISRTEITDTQYF. CDR3 in DNA: TGTGCCATCAGTCGGACAGAAATCACAGATACGCAGTATTTT.

J is TRBJ2-6 and V is TRBV9; D perhaps matches TRBD1 (6 bases). Germline V CDR1 and CDR2: SGDLS, YYNGEE. Trimming took off 1 base at V and 0 bases at J, with 14 bases between the two ends. This CDR3 has 18 amino acids. The CDR3 DNA follows: TGTGCCAGCAGCGTATCCACATCCAGGGGCTCTGGGGCCAACGTCCTGACTTTC. Its protein product is CASSVSTSRGSGANVLTF.

The chain is built from TRBV5-1 and TRBJ2-5; the match to TRBD2 covers 9 bases. Germline assignment: CDR1 SGHRS and CDR2 YFSETQ. The CDR3 has 15 amino acids. Losses at the gene ends were 0 bases for V and 3 bases for J; bases not matched to a gene: 3. The CDR3 DNA reads as TGCGCCAGCAGCTTGGTTTCTAGCGGGGAAGAGACCCAGTACTTC. Encoded protein: CASSLVSSGEETQYF.

CDR3 residues: CASSQAGQPPHTQYF. The CDR3, as DNA: TGCGCCAGCAGCCAGGCGGGACAGCCCCCCCATACGCAGTATTTT. This chain connects TRBV4-3 to TRBJ2-3; TRBD1 might be the D (7 bases). The CDR3 totals 15 residues. V was pared by 3 bases and J by 7 bases, with 17 bases between. CDR1 and CDR2 from the germline V gene are LGHNA and YSLEER.

The V and J genes are TRBV29-1 and TRBJ2-1; 9 positions agree with TRBD2. Germline assignment: CDR1 SQVTM and CDR2 ANQGSEA. J gave up 1 base and V 0 bases, and 13 bases lay outside the gene matches. The CDR3 runs 19 residues. The CDR3 DNA reads as TGCAGCGTTGAAGATTGGGCTGGGCTAGCGGGGCTATCCTACAATGAGCAGTTCTTC. It codes for CSVEDWAGLAGLSYNEQFF.

The chain combines TRBV27 with TRBJ2-5; 8 bases align to TRBD2. The CDR3 loop spans 17 amino acids. V trimming: 7 bases; J trimming: 5 bases; junction bases outside the gene matches: 18. CDR1 MNHEY and CDR2 SMNVEV come from the germline V gene (reference sequence). The DNA for the CDR3 is TGTGCCAGCACCCCGGTCATTAGCGGGGAGGTCCGGGAGACCCAGTACTTC. The encoded protein is CASTPVISGEVRETQYF.

The J gene is TRBJ2-2, the V gene TRBV7-7; D is unclear. V was clipped by 1 base and J by 6 bases, with 6 bases between them. Germline V gene lookup returns CDR1 SSHAT and CDR2 FNYEAQ (reference sequence). CDR3 length: 13 residues. CDR3 sequence reads: CASSLVGPGELFF. CDR3 bases: TGTGCCAGCAGCTTAGTCGGTCCCGGGGAGCTGTTTTTT.

The chain employs TRBV7-6 and TRBJ2-7; possible D gene TRBD2, 5 bases. Trimming took 4 bases from V and 3 from J, leaving 13 bases between them. There are 14 residues in the CDR3. The V gene's germline CDR1 is SGHVS and CDR2 FNYEAQ. As DNA, the CDR3 is TGTGCCAGCAGCTCCGGGATCGCCTACTACGAGCAGTACTTC. Translated, it gives CASSSGIAYYEQYF. The full variable domain, in which reference TRBV7-6 and TRBJ2-7 provide the parts outside the CDR3, is GAGVSQSPRYKVTKRGQDVALRCDPISGHVSLYWYRQALGQGPEFLTYFNYEAQQDKSGLPNDRFSAERPEGSISTLTIQRTEQRDSAMYRCASSSGIAYYEQYFGPGTRLTVT.

The V and J genes are TRBV5-4 and TRBJ2-1; D perhaps matches TRBD1 (6 bases). Germline V gene data show CDR1 as SGHNT and CDR2 as YYREEE (reference sequence). V lost 5 bases and J lost 4, with 19 bases in between. The CDR3 spans 16 residues. Written as DNA, the CDR3 is TGTGCCAGCAGTTATTACAGGGACCCTCCTTACAATGAGCAGTTCTTC. This translates into CASSYYRDPPYNEQFF.

V is TRBV7-9 and J is TRBJ2-7; 7 nucleotides agree with TRBD1. V was clipped by 5 bases and J by 3 bases; unmatched bases: 4. Germline CDR1 and CDR2: SEHNR and FQNEAQ (reference sequence). This CDR3 spans 13 amino acids. DNA of the CDR3: TGTGCCAGCAGCCATGGACAGGTCTACGAGCAGTACTTC. Residues: CASSHGQVYEQYF.

The rearrangement joins TRBV4-1 to TRBJ2-7; maybe TRBD1 (6 bases). V was pared by 0 bases and J by 2 bases, with 11 bases between. Germline V gene sequence: CDR1 MGHRA, CDR2 YSYEKL. This CDR3 comprises 15 residues. CDR3 region: CASSQENRVTYEQYF. The CDR3, as DNA: TGCGCCAGCAGCCAAGAAAACAGGGTGACCTACGAGCAGTACTTC.

This chain uses TRBV5-6 with TRBJ2-3; perhaps TRBD1 as D (5 bases). Germline CDR1 SGHDT, CDR2 YYEEEE. The V gene lost 2 bases and the J gene lost 4 bases, with 11 bases spanning the gap. The length of the CDR3 is 14 residues. DNA for the CDR3: TGTGCCAGCAGCTTAGGTCAGGGCTCAGATACGCAGTATTTT. This gives the protein CASSLGQGSDTQYF.

The rearrangement joins TRBV2 to TRBJ2-5, with 11 bases lining up with TRBD2. J was trimmed by 5 bases and V by 2 bases; bases with no gene match: 7. The V gene's germline CDR1 is SNHLY and CDR2 FYNNEI. This CDR3 has 16 residues. This CDR3 is CASSESLAGGEETQYF. DNA of the CDR3: TGTGCCAGCAGTGAAAGTCTAGCGGGAGGAGAGGAGACCCAGTACTTC. The whole variable domain, filled in from reference TRBV2 and TRBJ2-5, reads EPEVTQTPSHQVTQMGQEVILRCVPISNHLYFYWYRQILGQKVEFLVSFYNNEISEKSEIFDDQFSVERPDGSNFTLKIRSTKLEDSAMYFCASSESLAGGEETQYFGPGTRLLVL.

The rearrangement links TRBV28 to TRBJ1-5, with TRBD1 matching 7 bases. CDR3 length: 18 residues. Germline V gives CDR1 MDHEN, CDR2 SYDVKM. V was pared by 3 bases and J by 0 bases, with 11 bases of the junction left unmatched. The CDR3, as DNA: TGTGCCAGCAGTTTTATAGGGGGCATTGAGGGTAGCAATCAGCCCCAGCATTTT. Amino acid sequence: CASSFIGGIEGSNQPQHF.

The chain joins TRBV13 to TRBJ1-2; D might be TRBD1 (5 bases). V shed 2 bases and J shed 4 bases, with 17 bases lying between them. Germline CDR1 is PRHDT and CDR2 is FYEKMQ (reference sequence). The CDR3 consists of 16 residues. CDR3 nucleotide sequence: TGTGCCAGCAGCTTACCTTCTCTCGGCAGGGCCTATGGCTACACCTTC. Amino acid sequence: CASSLPSLGRAYGYTF. Combining the CDR3 with reference TRBV13 and TRBJ1-2 gives the whole variable domain AAGVIQSPRHLIKEKRETATLKCYPIPRHDTVYWYQQGPGQDPQFLISFYEKMQSDKGSIPDRFSAQQFSDYHSELNMSSLELGDSALYFCASSLPSLGRAYGYTFGSGTRLTVV.

The J gene is TRBJ2-1, the V gene TRBV6-4; 9 bases line up with TRBD1. Trimming cost V 5 bases and J 7 bases; bases outside gene matches: 6. From germline, CDR1 is MRHNA and CDR2 SNTAGT. The CDR3 extends over 14 amino acids. The CDR3, as DNA: TGTGCCAGCAGTCCACAGGGGGCTTTTAATGAGCAGTTCTTC. It encodes CASSPQGAFNEQFF.

The chain is built from TRBV29-1 and TRBJ1-2; 7 bases are shared with TRBD1. In germline, CDR1 is SQVTM, CDR2 ANQGSEA. The V segment lost 7 bases and the J segment 7 bases; nucleotides outside the gene matches: 12. The length of the CDR3 is 13 residues. The CDR3 DNA reads as TGCAGCGCCGAAGTGACAGGGCGCGGTGGCTACACCTTC. This translates into CSAEVTGRGGYTF.

This clone appeared once. The chain recombines TRBV2 with TRBJ2-1; D is undetermined. The germline CDR1 and CDR2 sequences are SNHLY and FYNNEI. This CDR3 region has 13 residues. Trimming took off 6 bases at V and 7 bases at J, with 13 bases between the two ends. CDR3 sequence: CASRSGSQNEQFF. DNA for the CDR3: TGTGCCAGCAGGTCCGGGTCCCAGAATGAGCAGTTCTTC.